This T cell receptor (beta chain) appears in the sequencing data of a study of human T cells and chemical hapten exposure. Broader study findings: As the donors had alopecia, their immune response may differ from healthy people's. TCRs above 1 in 1000 frequency did not change with DPC sensitization. Controls had significantly fewer large CDR3 similarity clusters than were formed by expanded TCRs.

Germline CDR1 and CDR2: SQVTM and ANQGSEA. The CDR3 is 13 residues long. V trimming: 2 bases; J trimming: 5 bases; junction bases outside the gene matches: 2. TCRdb independently ran MiXCR on the RACE reads; one entry per CDR3 protein. The data hold tens of thousands of distinct CDR3 sequences, with just under 6.5% observed a single time. Documented time point: patch test 1, 2 weeks after DPC sensitization. Treatment denoted: therapeutic diphenylcyclopropenone sensitization with weekly scalp DPC. Whole blood, unfractionated, served as the material for total RNA extraction. This clonotype has just a few counts. Its antigen is currently unknown.

This TCR was recovered from a woman aged 25-40 years with alopecia areata. Some clones in this sample may be carry-over from other donors' samples. The sequencing here drew on whole blood, taken in connection with sensitization to the hapten diphenylcyclopropenone (DPC). The rearrangement uses TRBV29-1 and TRBJ2-2; 7 bases fit TRBD1. The CDR3 spells CSVERGPTGELFF. The CDR3 DNA reads as TGCAGCGTTGAAAGGGGGCCTACCGGGGAGCTGTTTTTT.